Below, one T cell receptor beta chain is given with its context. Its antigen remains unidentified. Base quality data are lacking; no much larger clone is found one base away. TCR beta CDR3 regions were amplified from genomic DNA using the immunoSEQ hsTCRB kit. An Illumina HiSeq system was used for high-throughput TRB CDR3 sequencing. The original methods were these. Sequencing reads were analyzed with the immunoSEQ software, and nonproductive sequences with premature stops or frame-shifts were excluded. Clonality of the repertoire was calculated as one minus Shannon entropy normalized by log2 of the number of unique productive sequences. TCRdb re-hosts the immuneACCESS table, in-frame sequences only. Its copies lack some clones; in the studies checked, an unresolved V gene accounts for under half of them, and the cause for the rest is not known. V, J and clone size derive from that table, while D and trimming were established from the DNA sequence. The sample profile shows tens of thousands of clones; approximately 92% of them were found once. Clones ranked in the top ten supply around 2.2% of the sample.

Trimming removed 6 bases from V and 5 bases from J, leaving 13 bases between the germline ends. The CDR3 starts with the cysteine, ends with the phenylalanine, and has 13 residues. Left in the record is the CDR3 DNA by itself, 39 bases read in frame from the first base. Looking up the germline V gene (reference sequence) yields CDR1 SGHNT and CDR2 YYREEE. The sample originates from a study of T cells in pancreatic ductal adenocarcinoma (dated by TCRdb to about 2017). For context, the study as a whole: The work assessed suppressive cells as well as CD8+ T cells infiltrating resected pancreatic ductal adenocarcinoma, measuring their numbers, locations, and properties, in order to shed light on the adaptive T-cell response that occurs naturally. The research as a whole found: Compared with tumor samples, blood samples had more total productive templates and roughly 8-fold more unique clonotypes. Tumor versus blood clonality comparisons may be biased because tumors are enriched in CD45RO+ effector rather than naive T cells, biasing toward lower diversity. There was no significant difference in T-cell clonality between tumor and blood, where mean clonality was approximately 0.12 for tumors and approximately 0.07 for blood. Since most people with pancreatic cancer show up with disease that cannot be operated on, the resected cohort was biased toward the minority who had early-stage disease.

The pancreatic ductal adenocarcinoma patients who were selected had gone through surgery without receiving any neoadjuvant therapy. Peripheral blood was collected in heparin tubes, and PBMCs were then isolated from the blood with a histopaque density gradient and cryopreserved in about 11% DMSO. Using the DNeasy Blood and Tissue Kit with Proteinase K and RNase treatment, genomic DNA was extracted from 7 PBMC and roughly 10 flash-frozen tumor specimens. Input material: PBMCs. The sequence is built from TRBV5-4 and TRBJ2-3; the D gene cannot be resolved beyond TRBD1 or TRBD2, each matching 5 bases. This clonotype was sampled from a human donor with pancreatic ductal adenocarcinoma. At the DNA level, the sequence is TGTGCCAGCACCACTGGGACGAGAGATACGCAGTATTTT. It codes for CASTTGTRDTQYF.